This T cell receptor (beta chain) was sequenced for a study of early T cells in non-severe SARS-CoV-2 infection (dated by TCRdb to the early 2020s). About the full investigation: Bulk RNA from unsorted whole blood was used for TCR sequencing, so alpha and beta chains could not be paired.

CDR1 and CDR2 are drawn from the germline V gene (reference sequence): DFQATT, SNEGSKA. The CDR3, cysteine through phenylalanine, is 14 amino acids long. Solely the CDR3 DNA is kept, with 42 bases framed from the first base. Here V drops 2 bases and J drops 5 bases, and the junction holds 7 bases not matched to any gene. Study-wide conclusions, independent of this receptor: VDJdb matching was skewed toward anti-spike CD8 responses and likely underestimated virus-specific expansions by missing private and CD4 specificities.

Preparation of the library involved 5' RACE. The sequencing machine was a NextSeq 500. The TCR library protocol attached unique molecular identifiers to individual cDNA molecules to correct for sequencing error and PCR bias. Both TCR alpha and beta chains were sequenced, and tight co-correlation was observed between alpha and beta sequence abundances in each sample. Per the original workflow: Decombinator V4 was used to annotate the V gene, J gene and CDR3 of the TCR sequences. TCRs were defined as expanded if a significant change between any two time points was detected under a Poisson model with p below 0.0001. TCR abundances were normalised to the total number of TCRs sequenced per sample and expressed as counts per million. TRAV1-2 paired with TRAJ12, TRAJ20 or TRAJ33 defined MAIT TCRs, while TRAV10 paired with TRAJ18 defined iNKT TCRs. VDJdb, accessed 1 November 2021, was searched for CMV, EBV and SARS-CoV-2 annotated TCRs, excluding TCRs annotated for multiple antigens. The raw public data were reprocessed by TCRdb itself: fastp quality trimming at Q25, MiXCR clonotype calling, in-frame beta chains only. Records with the same CDR3 protein are collapsed into one entry carrying the most frequent genes and DNA. TCRdb, not the original authors, processed these V and J calls. This sample gives some 96,000 distinct CDR3 sequences in total; under 15% of them show up just once. The top ten clonotypes cover 4.5% to 7% of the sample.

Set within a cohort of healthcare workers in London, UK, this nested case-control study involved weekly PCR testing of nasopharyngeal swabs along with blood sampling. Healthcare workers were enrolled in the week of the UK lockdown, from 23 to 31 March 2020, and were followed every week for up to 16 weeks. This clonotype is medium-sized (0.01 to 0.1%) in terms of sample share. Its antigen is currently not known. One base away there is no much larger clone; base qualities are not given. The sequenced sample consisted of whole blood. Rearrangement joined TRBV20-1 to TRBJ2-5; TRBD2 lines up with 8 middle nucleotides. This receptor was identified in an adult who was a healthcare worker with PCR-confirmed SARS-CoV-2 infection or an uninfected control (not recorded which). The sequence in DNA is TGCAGTGCTAGATGGGCTAGCGGGTACGAGACCCAGTACTTC. It codes for CSARWASGYETQYF.